A selection of T cell receptor beta chains follows, all from one sample in a study of control samples from healthy donors and cancer patients. Produced via immunoSEQ multiplex PCR; TCRdb's table is partial and in-frame only. This sample yields around 120,000 clones, of which roughly 95% are seen a single time; 3.6% belongs to the top ten. Sequenced input: blood. The receptor source for this set is a young man in good health. The CDR3 runs from the conserved cysteine through the conserved F or W. A D gene is named only where the DNA matches it firmly. Only part of the rows carry a size: once, few, many, or a class if the clone is expanded.

clone_size d_call j_call v_call cdr3_aa cdr3_nt
- - TRBJ1-3 TRBV7-2 CASSSGGPLSGNTIYF TGTGCCAGCAGCTCTGGGGGGCCCCTCTCTGGAAACACCATATATTTT
- - TRBJ1-1 TRBV3-1/TRBV3-2 CASGKATVNTEAFF TGTGCCAGCGGGAAAGCGACCGTGAACACTGAAGCTTTCTTT
- - TRBJ2-6 TRBV5-1 CASSSGVSGANVLTF TGCGCCAGCAGCTCGGGGGTCTCTGGGGCCAACGTCCTGACTTTC
- - TRBJ2-7 TRBV6-5 CASSRDSRVINEQYF TGTGCCAGCAGTCGGGACTCCCGAGTTATCAACGAGCAGTACTTC
- TRBD2 TRBJ2-1 TRBV5-1 CASSERGGVDEQFF TGCGCCAGCAGTGAACGGGGGGGCGTGGATGAGCAGTTCTTC
- - TRBJ2-1 TRBV25-1 CAASKPNSYNEQFF TGTGCCGCCAGCAAACCAAACTCCTACAATGAGCAGTTCTTC
- - TRBJ1-1 TRBV28 CASSPPPTSGRINTEAFF TGTGCCAGCAGTCCCCCCCCAACGTCCGGACGGATAAACACTGAAGCTTTCTTT
- - TRBJ1-1 TRBV19 CASSIADRNEAFF TGTGCCAGTAGTATAGCAGACAGGAATGAAGCTTTCTTT
- - TRBJ2-1 TRBV6-5 CASSRTDRRDEQFF TGTGCCAGCAGCCGAACGGACCGCCGCGATGAGCAGTTCTTC
once - TRBJ2-4 TRBV7-8 CASSFEQGQNIQYF TGTGCCAGCAGCTTTGAACAAGGCCAAAACATTCAGTACTTC
- TRBD1 TRBJ2-2 TRBV5-4 CASSSGQGAWTGELFF TGTGCCAGCAGCTCCGGACAGGGGGCGTGGACCGGGGAGCTGTTTTTT
- - TRBJ1-1 TRBV2 CASSEEDAEAFF TGTGCCAGCAGTGAAGAGGACGCTGAAGCTTTCTTT
- - TRBJ1-1 TRBV4-2 CASSQGWNTEAFF TGTGCCAGCAGCCAAGGGTGGAACACTGAAGCTTTCTTT